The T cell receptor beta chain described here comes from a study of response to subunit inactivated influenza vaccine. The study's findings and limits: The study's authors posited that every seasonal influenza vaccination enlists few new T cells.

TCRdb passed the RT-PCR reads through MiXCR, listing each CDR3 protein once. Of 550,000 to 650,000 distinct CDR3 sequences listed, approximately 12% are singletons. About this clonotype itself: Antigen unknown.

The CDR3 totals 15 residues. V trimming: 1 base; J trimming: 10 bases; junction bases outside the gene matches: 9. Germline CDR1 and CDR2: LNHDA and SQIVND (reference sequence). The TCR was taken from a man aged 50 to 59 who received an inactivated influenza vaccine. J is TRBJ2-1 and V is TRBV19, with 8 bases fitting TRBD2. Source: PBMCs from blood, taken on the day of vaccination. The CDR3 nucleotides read TGTGCCAGTAGTATAGGTCTTTCGCTAGCGGGCGAGCAGTTCTTC. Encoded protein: CASSIGLSLAGEQFF.